These T cell receptor beta chains were read from a single sample in a study of molecular identifiers for immune sequencing clone quantification. Via MiXCR, TCRdb re-called the PCR reads, giving one row per CDR3 protein. The sample has 460,000 or so distinct CDR3 sequences; about 21% are singletons. The sequenced sample was naive CD8+ T cells from blood, with Jurkat cell RNA spiked in. Every receptor here comes from a human donor in good health. Some libraries in this study had Jurkat cell RNA spiked in. The CDR3 runs from the conserved cysteine through the conserved F or W. The order of the fields is clone size, J gene, V gene, D gene, CDR3 DNA, CDR3 protein. The D gene is left open where the match is weak. The size field is filled for only some rows; it gives once, few, many or a size class.

>few|TRBJ2-3|TRBV4-3|NA
TGCGCCAGCAGCCCTGACCGAGGGGGAGACACAGATACGCAGTATTTT
CASSPDRGGDTDTQYF
>few|TRBJ2-7|TRBV12-3/TRBV12-4|TRBD2
TGTGCCAGCAGCCTATCTGCGGGGGGAAGATACGAGCAGTACTTC
CASSLSAGGRYEQYF
>many|TRBJ2-3|TRBV12-3/TRBV12-4|TRBD1
TGTGCCAGCAGTTACAGGGGCGGCACAGATACGCAGTATTTT
CASSYRGGTDTQYF
>few|TRBJ2-1|TRBV19|NA
TGTGCCAGTAGTATATGGGGGATGGGCGATGAGCAGTTCTTC
CASSIWGMGDEQFF
>many|TRBJ2-7|TRBV14|NA
TGTGCCAGCAGCCAATCGGTAGGGAAAGAGCAGTACTTC
CASSQSVGKEQYF
>NA|TRBJ1-1|TRBV12-5|NA
TGTGCTAGTGATTTATTCGGGATGAACACTGAAGCTTTCTTT
CASDLFGMNTEAFF
>few|TRBJ2-2|TRBV12-3/TRBV12-4|NA
TGTGCCAGCAGCCATGAGGACGGGGAGCTGTTTTTT
CASSHEDGELFF
>NA|TRBJ1-5|TRBV6-2/TRBV6-3|NA
TGTGCCAGCAGTTACTCTGTACAGCCCCAGCATTTT
CASSYSVQPQHF
>NA|TRBJ2-7|TRBV4-3|TRBD1
TGCGCCAGCAGCCAAGAACGTGGGACAGAAATCTCCTACGAGCAGTACTTC
CASSQERGTEISYEQYF
>many|TRBJ2-7|TRBV5-1|NA
TGCGCCAGCAGACCATTTCCGGGACGGGACGGGGGCGAGCAGTACTTC
CASRPFPGRDGGEQYF
>many|TRBJ1-1|TRBV30|TRBD1
TGTGCCTGGAGCCAAGGACAGGGGAACACTGAAGCTTTCTTT
CAWSQGQGNTEAFF
>many|TRBJ2-3|TRBV5-1|NA
TGCGCCAGCAGCTGGACCAATGCAGGGGTAGCAGATACGCAGTATTTT
CASSWTNAGVADTQYF
>NA|TRBJ1-2|TRBV5-1|NA
TGCGCCAGCAGCCAATCAGGCAACGCCTATGGCTACACCTTC
CASSQSGNAYGYTF
>few|TRBJ1-5|TRBV11-2|NA
TGTGCCACCCTCGGCGGCAGGGATCGGAACAATCAGCCCCAGCATTTT
CATLGGRDRNNQPQHF
>many|TRBJ2-7|TRBV28|NA
TGTGCCAGCAGTCCTCCCAAGCACGAGCAGTACTTC
CASSPPKHEQYF
>NA|TRBJ2-4|TRBV30|TRBD1
TGTGCCTGGAGTTATCCCGCTGACGGGACAGGGCTTGGCAAAAACATTCAGTACTTC
CAWSYPADGTGLGKNIQYF
>few|TRBJ2-5|TRBV29-1|NA
TGCAGCGTTGTCTGGGTTCGGGGGCCAGGGGCCCAAACGGAGACCCAGTACTTC
CSVVWVRGPGAQTETQYF
>few|TRBJ2-1|TRBV14|TRBD1
TGTGCCAGCAGCCACCGGGACAGGGCGGTCAATGAGCAGTTCTTC
CASSHRDRAVNEQFF
>many|TRBJ1-1|TRBV29-1|TRBD1
TGCAGCGCCTACAGGGGCGGGAGCACTGAAGCTTTCTTT
CSAYRGGSTEAFF
>NA|TRBJ2-2|TRBV20-1|NA
TGCAGTGCTAGAGATCCACTAGGGGGGAACACCGGGGAGCTGTTTTTT
CSARDPLGGNTGELFF
>NA|TRBJ1-2|TRBV4-3|NA
TGCGCCAGCAGCCAAGATTACGACTCGACAGACTATGGCTACACCTTC
CASSQDYDSTDYGYTF
>many|TRBJ1-1|TRBV27|NA
TGTGCCAGCAGTTTTCAGGGCCCGGGTTGGACTGAAGCTTTCTTT
CASSFQGPGWTEAFF
>many|TRBJ2-6|TRBV20-1|TRBD1
TGCAGTGCTAGGGAGACAGGGACTGGGGCCAACGTCCTGACTTTC
CSARETGTGANVLTF
>many|TRBJ2-2|TRBV20-1|NA
TGCAGTGCTAGGTGGATGGCCGGGGAGCTGTTTTTT
CSARWMAGELFF
>many|TRBJ2-7|TRBV28|NA
TGTGCCAGCAGTTTTGGGTTACTCTCCTACGAGCAGTACTTC
CASSFGLLSYEQYF
>NA|TRBJ2-7|TRBV7-2|TRBD2
TGTGCCAGCAGCCCCCGTAGCGGGGGGGCTCCCTACGAGCAGTACTTC
CASSPRSGGAPYEQYF
>many|TRBJ2-3|TRBV28|NA
TGTGCCAGCACACGGGAGAACACAGATACGCAGTATTTT
CASTRENTDTQYF
>many|TRBJ2-3|TRBV24-1|TRBD2
TGTGCCACCAGCTCCCCCGTACTAGCGGGAAAAACAGATACGCAGTATTTT
CATSSPVLAGKTDTQYF
>many|TRBJ2-3|TRBV2|TRBD2
TGTGCCAGCAGACCCTTAGCGGGGGGGCCGGCAGATACGCAGTATTTT
CASRPLAGGPADTQYF
>many|TRBJ2-3|TRBV11-2|NA
TGTGCCAGCAGCTTAAAACTAGTGGCCGATACGCAGTATTTT
CASSLKLVADTQYF
>NA|TRBJ2-1|TRBV4-2|TRBD1
TGTGCCAGCAGCCAAGAAGGCAGGGGGTTGGTCTACAATGAGCAGTTCTTC
CASSQEGRGLVYNEQFF
>NA|TRBJ2-7|TRBV25-1|TRBD1
TGTGCCACCCGGGACAGAACCTCCTACGAGCAGTACTTC
CATRDRTSYEQYF
>many|TRBJ2-3|TRBV7-9|TRBD2
TGTGCCAGCAGCTCTCCGGGGGACTTCACGGGACTAGCGGGGGGCACAGATACGCAGTATTTT
CASSSPGDFTGLAGGTDTQYF
>many|TRBJ1-5|TRBV27|NA
TGTGCCAGCAGTCCTTTATCCGGCAATCAGCCCCAGCATTTT
CASSPLSGNQPQHF
>NA|TRBJ2-3|TRBV7-7|NA
TGTGCCAGCAGCCCGTCCTTGACCTTCACAGATACGCAGTATTTT
CASSPSLTFTDTQYF
>many|TRBJ2-7|TRBV20-1|TRBD2
TGCAGTGCTAGAGTGACTAGCGGGGTTTCCTACGAGCAGTACTTC
CSARVTSGVSYEQYF
>NA|TRBJ2-1|TRBV13|TRBD2
TGTGCCAGCAGCCAAACCGGGACTAGGGTCAATGAGCAGTTCTTC
CASSQTGTRVNEQFF
>NA|TRBJ2-3|TRBV30|NA
TGTGCCTGGAGTCCGGGGAGCGGACCCACAGATACGCAGTATTTT
CAWSPGSGPTDTQYF
>NA|TRBJ1-2|TRBV27|TRBD1
TGTGCCAGCAGTTTCCTGGGCCAGGGGGTGGAAAACTATGGCTACACCTTC
CASSFLGQGVENYGYTF
>NA|TRBJ2-7|TRBV5-6|NA
TGTGCCAGCAGCCCGGAAGGGTCGGCCGAGCAGTACTTC
CASSPEGSAEQYF
>few|TRBJ2-7|TRBV7-9|NA
TGTGCCAGCAGCTTAGGTTCCAGAGACTACGAGCAGTACTTC
CASSLGSRDYEQYF
>NA|TRBJ1-5|TRBV30|TRBD1
TGTGCCTGGAACCAGGGACAGTTGAATCAGCCCCAGCATTTT
CAWNQGQLNQPQHF
>NA|TRBJ2-6|TRBV7-9|TRBD2
TGTGCCAGCAGCACGAGCGGGGGGACGTCCTCTGGGGCCAACGTCCTGACTTTC
CASSTSGGTSSGANVLTF
>NA|TRBJ1-5|TRBV19|TRBD1
TGTGCCGGTAGTATAGGCGACAGGGTGGTCCAGCCCCAGCATTTT
CAGSIGDRVVQPQHF
>few|TRBJ2-7|TRBV9|TRBD1
TGTGCCAGCAGTCATACCGGGACAGGGGACTACGAGCAGTACTTC
CASSHTGTGDYEQYF
>NA|TRBJ2-1|TRBV5-6|TRBD1
TGTGCCAGCAGCTTGGGGGACAGGTACTACAATGAGCAGTTCTTC
CASSLGDRYYNEQFF
>many|TRBJ1-5|TRBV12-3/TRBV12-4|NA
TGTGCCAGCACCCCGGACGGGTCTAGCAATCAGCCCCAGCATTTT
CASTPDGSSNQPQHF
>few|TRBJ2-7|TRBV6-2/TRBV6-3|NA
TGTGCCAGTGGGCCTTACGATACCTACGAGCAGTACTTC
CASGPYDTYEQYF